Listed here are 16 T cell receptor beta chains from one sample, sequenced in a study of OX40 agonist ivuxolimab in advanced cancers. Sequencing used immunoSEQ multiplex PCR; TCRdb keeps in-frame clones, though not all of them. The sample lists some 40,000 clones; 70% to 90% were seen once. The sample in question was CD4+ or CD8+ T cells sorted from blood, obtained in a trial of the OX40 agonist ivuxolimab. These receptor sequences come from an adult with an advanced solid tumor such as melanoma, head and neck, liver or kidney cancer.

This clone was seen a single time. The CDR3 DNA reads as TGTGCCAGCACCGGACAGGGGGGGGGTGAAAAACTGTTTTTT. Translating gives CASTGQGGGEKLFF. The chain couples TRBV25-1 to TRBJ1-4, with 10 nucleotides matching TRBD1. The germline V gene has CDR1 MGHDK and CDR2 SYGVNS. The CDR3 consists of 14 residues. With 7 bases clipped from V and 7 bases from J, the junction kept 6 bases outside the gene matches.

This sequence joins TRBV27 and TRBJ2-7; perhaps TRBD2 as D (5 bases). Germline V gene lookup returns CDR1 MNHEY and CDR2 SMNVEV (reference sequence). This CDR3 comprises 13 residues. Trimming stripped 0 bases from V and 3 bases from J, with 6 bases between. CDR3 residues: CASSLSTSYEQYF. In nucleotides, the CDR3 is TGTGCCAGCAGTTTATCCACTAGCTACGAGCAGTACTTC.

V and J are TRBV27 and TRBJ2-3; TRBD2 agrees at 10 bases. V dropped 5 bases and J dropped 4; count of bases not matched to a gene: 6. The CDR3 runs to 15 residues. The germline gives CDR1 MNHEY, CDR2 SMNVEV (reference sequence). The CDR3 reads CASSDLAGESDTQYF. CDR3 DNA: TGTGCCAGCAGTGACCTAGCGGGAGAGTCAGATACGCAGTATTTT.

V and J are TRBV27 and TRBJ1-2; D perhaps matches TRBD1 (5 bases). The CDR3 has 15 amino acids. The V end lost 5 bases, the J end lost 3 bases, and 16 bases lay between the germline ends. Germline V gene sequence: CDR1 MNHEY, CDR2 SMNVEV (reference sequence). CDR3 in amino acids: CASSPNSGPYYGYTF. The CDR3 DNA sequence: TGTGCCAGCAGTCCGAACTCGGGGCCCTACTATGGCTACACCTTC.

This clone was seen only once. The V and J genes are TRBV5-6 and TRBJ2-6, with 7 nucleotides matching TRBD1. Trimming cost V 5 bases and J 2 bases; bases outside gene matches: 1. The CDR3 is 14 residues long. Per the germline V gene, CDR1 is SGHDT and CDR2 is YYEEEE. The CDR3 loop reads CASSTGAGANVLTF. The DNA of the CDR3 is TGTGCCAGCAGTACAGGGGCTGGGGCCAACGTCCTGACTTTC.

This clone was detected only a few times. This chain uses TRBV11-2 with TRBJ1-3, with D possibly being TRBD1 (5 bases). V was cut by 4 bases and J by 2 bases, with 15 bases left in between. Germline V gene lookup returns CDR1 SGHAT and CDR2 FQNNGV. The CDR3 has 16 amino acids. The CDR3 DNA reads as TGTGCCAGCAGCTCATCAACAGGACGGGCTGGAAACACCATATATTTT. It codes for CASSSSTGRAGNTIYF.

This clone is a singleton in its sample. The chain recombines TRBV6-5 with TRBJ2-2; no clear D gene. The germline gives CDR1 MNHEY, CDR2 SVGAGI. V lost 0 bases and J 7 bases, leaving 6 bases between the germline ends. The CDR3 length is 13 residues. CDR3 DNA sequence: TGTGCCAGCAGTTACTCGGGGTTCGGGGAGCTGTTTTTT. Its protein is CASSYSGFGELFF.

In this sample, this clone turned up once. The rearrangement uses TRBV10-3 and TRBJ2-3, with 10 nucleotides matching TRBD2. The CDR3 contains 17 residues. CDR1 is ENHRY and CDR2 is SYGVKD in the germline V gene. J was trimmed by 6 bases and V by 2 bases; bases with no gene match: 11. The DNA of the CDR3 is TGTGCCATCAGTGAGGATCGGTTAGCGGGAGGTAGGGATACGCAGTATTTT. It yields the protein CAISEDRLAGGRDTQYF.

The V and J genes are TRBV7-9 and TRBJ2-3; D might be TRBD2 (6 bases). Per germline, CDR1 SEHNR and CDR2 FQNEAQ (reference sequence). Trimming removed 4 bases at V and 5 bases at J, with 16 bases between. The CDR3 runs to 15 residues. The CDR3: CASSSDLAERDTQYF. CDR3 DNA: TGTGCCAGCAGCTCGGACTTAGCGGAACGAGATACGCAGTATTTT.

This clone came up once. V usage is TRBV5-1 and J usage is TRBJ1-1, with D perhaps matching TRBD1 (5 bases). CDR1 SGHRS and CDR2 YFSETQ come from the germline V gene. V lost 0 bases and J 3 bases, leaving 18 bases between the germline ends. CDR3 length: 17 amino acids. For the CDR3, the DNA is TGCGCCAGCAGCTTGGACCGGGACCAAAGCCCGTACACTGAAGCTTTCTTT. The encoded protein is CASSLDRDQSPYTEAFF.

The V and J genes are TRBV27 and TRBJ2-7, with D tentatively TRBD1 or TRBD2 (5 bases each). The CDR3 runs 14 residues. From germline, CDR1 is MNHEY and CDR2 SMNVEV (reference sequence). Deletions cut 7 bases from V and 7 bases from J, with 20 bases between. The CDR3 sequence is CASMYRGRAGEQYF. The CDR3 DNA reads TGTGCCAGCATGTATCGGGGCAGGGCAGGAGAGCAGTACTTC.

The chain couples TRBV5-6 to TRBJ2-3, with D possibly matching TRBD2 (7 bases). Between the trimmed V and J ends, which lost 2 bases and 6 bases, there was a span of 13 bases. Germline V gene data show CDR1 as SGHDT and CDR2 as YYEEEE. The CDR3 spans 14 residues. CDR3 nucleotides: TGTGCCAGCAGCTTTGGAGGGGGAGGGGATACGCAGTATTTT. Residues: CASSFGGGGDTQYF.

In DNA form, the CDR3 reads TGTGCCAGCAGCTTAGGGGACCGGCAGTTCTTC. Its translation: CASSLGDRQFF. The rearrangement uses TRBV7-9 and TRBJ2-1; D might be TRBD1 or TRBD2, each matching 5 bases. Germline CDR1 reads SEHNR; CDR2 reads FQNEAQ (reference sequence). V shed 1 base and J shed 12 bases, with 7 bases lying between them. There are 11 residues in the CDR3.

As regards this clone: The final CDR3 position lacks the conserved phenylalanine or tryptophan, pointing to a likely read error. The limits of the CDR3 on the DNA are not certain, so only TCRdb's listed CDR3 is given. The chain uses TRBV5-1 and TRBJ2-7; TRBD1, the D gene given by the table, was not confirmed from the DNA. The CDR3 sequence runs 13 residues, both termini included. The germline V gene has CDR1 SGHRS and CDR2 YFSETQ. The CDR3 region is CASSWDKPYEQSS.

CDR3 loop: CASSLGGEAFF. DNA for the CDR3: TGTGCCAGCAGCTTGGGCGGTGAAGCTTTCTTT. The rearrangement links TRBV5-5 to TRBJ1-1; D not resolved. Trimming left V 0 bases short and J 7 bases short, with 4 bases between. The CDR3 is made up of 11 amino acids. From germline, CDR1 is SGHKS and CDR2 YYEKEE (reference sequence).

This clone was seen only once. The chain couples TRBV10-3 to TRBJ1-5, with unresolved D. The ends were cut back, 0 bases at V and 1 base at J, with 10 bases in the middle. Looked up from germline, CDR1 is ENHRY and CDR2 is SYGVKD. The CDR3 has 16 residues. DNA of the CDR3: TGTGCCATCAGTGAGTCCGGGAGTGGGAGCAATCAGCCCCAGCATTTT. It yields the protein CAISESGSGSNQPQHF.